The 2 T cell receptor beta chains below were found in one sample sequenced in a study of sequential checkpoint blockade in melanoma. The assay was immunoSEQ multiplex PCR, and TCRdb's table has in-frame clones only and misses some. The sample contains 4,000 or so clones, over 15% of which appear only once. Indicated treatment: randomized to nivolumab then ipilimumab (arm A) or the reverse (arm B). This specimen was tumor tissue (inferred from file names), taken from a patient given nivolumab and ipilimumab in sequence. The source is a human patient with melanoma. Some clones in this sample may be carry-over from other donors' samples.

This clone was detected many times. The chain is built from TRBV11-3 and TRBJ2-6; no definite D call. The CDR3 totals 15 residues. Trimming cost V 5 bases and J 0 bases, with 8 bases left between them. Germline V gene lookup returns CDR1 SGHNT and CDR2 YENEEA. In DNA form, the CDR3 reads TGTGCCAGCAGCAGGTTGACCTCTGGGGCCAACGTCCTGACTTTC. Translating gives CASSRLTSGANVLTF.

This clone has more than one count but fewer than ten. CDR3 nucleotides: TGTGCCTGGAGTCAAACAGGGGGCGCAGATGGCTACACCTTC. It yields the protein CAWSQTGGADGYTF. This chain joins TRBV30 and TRBJ1-2; 9 bases fit TRBD1. This CDR3 is 14 amino acids long. In germline, CDR1 is GTSNPN, CDR2 SVGIG (reference sequence). The V segment lost 2 bases and the J segment 6 bases; nucleotides outside the gene matches: 7.